This T cell receptor beta chain derives from a study of blood T cell repertoires in COVID-19. Clones were read by immunoSEQ multiplex PCR, and TCRdb kept only the in-frame ones, dropping some. The sample carries fewer than 200,000 clones, about 90% recorded once. In Seattle, patients joined the study during active infection and were tracked longitudinally. The ends lost 4 bases at V and 1 base at J; junction bases unmatched: 6. The CDR3 extends over 15 amino acids. The germline V gene encodes CDR1 SGHRS and CDR2 YFSETQ. This rearrangement joins TRBV5-1 to TRBJ2-5, with 8 positions matching TRBD1. The sample taken for sequencing was peripheral blood. This TCR was recovered from a young man with COVID-19, enrolled during active disease. For the CDR3, the DNA is TGCGCCAGCAGCCCAGGGGGCACAGCCCAAGAGACCCAGTACTTC. It encodes CASSPGGTAQETQYF.